This TCR beta chain was documented in a study of blood T cell repertoires in COVID-19. Authors' processing steps: Cell counts per sample came from amplifying reference gene primers. Sequencing used immunoSEQ multiplex PCR; TCRdb keeps in-frame clones, though not all of them. The V and J calls and clone size are taken from that table; D and trimming were inferred from the DNA. This table holds approximately 160,000 clones, over 75% found once. The clonotype comes from a man aged 40-49 years who had recovered from COVID-19. Sequencing was done on a sample of PBMCs or T cells enriched from blood (not recorded which).

CDR3 sequence reads: CASREGQFSYGYTF. DNA of the CDR3: TGCGCCAGCAGGGAAGGACAGTTCTCCTATGGCTACACCTTC. This chain uses TRBV10-2 with TRBJ1-2, with D perhaps matching TRBD1 (6 bases). The CDR3 sequence is 14 residues long. Germline loops: CDR1 WSHSY, CDR2 SAAADI. V was pared by 6 bases and J by 4 bases, with 15 bases between.